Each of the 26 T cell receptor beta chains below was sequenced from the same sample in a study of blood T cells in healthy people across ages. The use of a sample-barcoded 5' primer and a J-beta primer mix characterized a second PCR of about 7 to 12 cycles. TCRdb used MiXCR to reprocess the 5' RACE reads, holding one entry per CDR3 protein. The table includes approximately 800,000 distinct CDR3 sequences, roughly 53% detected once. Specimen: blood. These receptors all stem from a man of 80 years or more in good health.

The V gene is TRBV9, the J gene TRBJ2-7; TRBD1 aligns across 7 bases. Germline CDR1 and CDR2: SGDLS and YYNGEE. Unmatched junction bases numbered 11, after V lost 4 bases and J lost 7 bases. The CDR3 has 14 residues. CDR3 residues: CASSPRDSLGEQYF. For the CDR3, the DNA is TGTGCCAGCAGCCCTCGGGACAGTCTGGGGGAGCAGTACTTC.

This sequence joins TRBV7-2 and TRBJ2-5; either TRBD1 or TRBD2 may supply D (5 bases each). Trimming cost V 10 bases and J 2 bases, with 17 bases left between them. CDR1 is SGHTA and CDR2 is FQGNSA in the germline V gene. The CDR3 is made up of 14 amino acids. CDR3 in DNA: TGTGCCAACAGGTCATATACGGGGCAAGAGACCCAGTACTTC. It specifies CANRSYTGQETQYF.

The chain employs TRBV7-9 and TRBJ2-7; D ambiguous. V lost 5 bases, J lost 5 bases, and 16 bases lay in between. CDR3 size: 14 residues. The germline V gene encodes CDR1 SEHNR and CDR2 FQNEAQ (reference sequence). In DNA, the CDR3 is TGTGCCAGCAGCCCCCTTCATGGGCCGGACGAGCAGTACTTC. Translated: CASSPLHGPDEQYF.

In DNA, the CDR3 is TGCGCCAGCAGTTTAGGGCGGACTAACAATGAGCAGTTCTTC. Translation gives CASSLGRTNNEQFF. The genes are TRBV5-1 and TRBJ2-1, with a tentative D call TRBD2 (6 bases). V was trimmed by 5 bases and J by 5 bases, leaving 14 bases between them. Germline values: CDR1 SGHRS, CDR2 YFSETQ. This CDR3 comprises 14 residues.

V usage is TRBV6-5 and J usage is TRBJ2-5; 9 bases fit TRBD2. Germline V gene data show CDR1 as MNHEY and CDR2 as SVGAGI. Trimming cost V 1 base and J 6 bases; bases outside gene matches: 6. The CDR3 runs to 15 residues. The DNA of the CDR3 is TGTGCCAGCAGTTACTTCGGACTAGCGACGAAGACCCAGTACTTC. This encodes CASSYFGLATKTQYF.

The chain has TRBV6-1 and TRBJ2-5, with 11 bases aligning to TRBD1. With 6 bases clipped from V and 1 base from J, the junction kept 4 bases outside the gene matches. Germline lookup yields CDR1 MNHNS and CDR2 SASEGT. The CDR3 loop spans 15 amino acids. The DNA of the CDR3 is TGTGCCAGCAGCGTGGACAGGGGGCCCCAAGAGACCCAGTACTTC. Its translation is CASSVDRGPQETQYF.

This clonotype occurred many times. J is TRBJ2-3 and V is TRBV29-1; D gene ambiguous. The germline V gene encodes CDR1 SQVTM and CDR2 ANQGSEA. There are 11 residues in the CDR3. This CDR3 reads CSSASTDTQYF. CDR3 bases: TGCTCGTCCGCTAGCACAGATACGCAGTATTTT.

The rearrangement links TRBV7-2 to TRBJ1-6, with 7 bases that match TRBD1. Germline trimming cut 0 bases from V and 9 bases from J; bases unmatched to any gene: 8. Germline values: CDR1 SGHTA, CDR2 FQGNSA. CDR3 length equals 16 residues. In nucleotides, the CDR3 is TGTGCCAGCAGCTTAGCCGACAGGGCAAGGGGTTCACCCCTCCACTTT. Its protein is CASSLADRARGSPLHF.

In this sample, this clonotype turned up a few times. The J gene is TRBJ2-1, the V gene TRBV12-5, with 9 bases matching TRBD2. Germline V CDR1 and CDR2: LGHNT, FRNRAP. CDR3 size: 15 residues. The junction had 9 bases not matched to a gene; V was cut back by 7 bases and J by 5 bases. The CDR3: CASATWGLANNEQFF. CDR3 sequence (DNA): TGTGCTAGTGCCACATGGGGACTAGCCAACAATGAGCAGTTCTTC.

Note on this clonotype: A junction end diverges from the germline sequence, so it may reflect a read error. CDR3 region: CASSLAPGGVETQYF. CDR3 nucleotides: TGTGCTAGCAGCTTAGCGCCGGGAGGGGTAGAGACCCAGTACTTC. This rearrangement joins TRBV7-7 to TRBJ2-5, with TRBD2 matching over 8 bases. The CDR3 runs to 15 residues. Germline V gene sequence: CDR1 SSHAT, CDR2 FNYEAQ (reference sequence).

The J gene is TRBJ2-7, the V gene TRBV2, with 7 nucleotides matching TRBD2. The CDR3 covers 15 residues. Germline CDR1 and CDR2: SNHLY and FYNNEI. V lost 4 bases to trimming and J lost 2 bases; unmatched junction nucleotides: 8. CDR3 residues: CASSAEGAGPYEQYF. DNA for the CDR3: TGTGCCAGCAGTGCCGAGGGAGCGGGGCCCTACGAGCAGTACTTC.

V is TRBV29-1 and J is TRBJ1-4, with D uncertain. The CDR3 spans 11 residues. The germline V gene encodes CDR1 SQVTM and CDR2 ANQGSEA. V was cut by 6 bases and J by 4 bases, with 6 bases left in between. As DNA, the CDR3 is TGCAGCGTCCACTTTAATGAAAAACTGTTTTTT. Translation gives CSVHFNEKLFF. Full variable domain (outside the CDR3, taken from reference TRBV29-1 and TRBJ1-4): SAVISQKPSRDICQRGTSLTIQCQVDSQVTMMFWYRQQPGQSLTLIATANQGSEATYESGFVIDKFPISRPNLTFSTLTVSNMSPEDSSIYLCSVHFNEKLFFGSGTQLSVL.

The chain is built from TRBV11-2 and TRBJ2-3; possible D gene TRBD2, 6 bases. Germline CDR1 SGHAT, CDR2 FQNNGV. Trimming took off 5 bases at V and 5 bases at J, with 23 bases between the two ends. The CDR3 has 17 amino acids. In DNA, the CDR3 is TGTGCCAGCAGCAGTTTCGGGACTCCGAAAGGAAGAGATACGCAGTATTTT. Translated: CASSSFGTPKGRDTQYF.

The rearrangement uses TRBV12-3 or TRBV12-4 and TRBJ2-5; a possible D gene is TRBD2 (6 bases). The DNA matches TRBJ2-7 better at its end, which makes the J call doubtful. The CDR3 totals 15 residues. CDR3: CASSFYRDFLREQYF. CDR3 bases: TGTGCCAGCAGTTTCTACCGGGACTTCCTTCGCGAGCAGTACTTC.

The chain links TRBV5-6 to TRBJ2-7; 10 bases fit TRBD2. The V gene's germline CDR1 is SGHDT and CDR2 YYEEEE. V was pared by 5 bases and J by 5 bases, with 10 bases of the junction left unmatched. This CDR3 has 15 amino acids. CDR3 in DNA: TGTGCCAGCAGGCCCGGCGAGCGGGAGGGTGACGAGCAGTACTTC. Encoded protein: CASRPGEREGDEQYF.

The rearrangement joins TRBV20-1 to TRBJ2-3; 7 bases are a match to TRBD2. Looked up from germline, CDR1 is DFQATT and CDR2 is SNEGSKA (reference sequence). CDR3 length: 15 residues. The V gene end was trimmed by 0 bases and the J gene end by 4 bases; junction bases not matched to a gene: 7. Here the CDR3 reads CSARDSRGSPDTQYF. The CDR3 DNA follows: TGCAGTGCTAGAGATTCTCGCGGGAGCCCAGATACGCAGTATTTT.

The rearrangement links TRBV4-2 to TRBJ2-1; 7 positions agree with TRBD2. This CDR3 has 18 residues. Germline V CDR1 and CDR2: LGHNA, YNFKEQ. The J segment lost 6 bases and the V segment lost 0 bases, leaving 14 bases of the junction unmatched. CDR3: CASSQDPSVSGQVNEQFF. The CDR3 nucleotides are TGTGCCAGCAGCCAAGATCCCTCGGTTAGCGGGCAAGTCAATGAGCAGTTCTTC.

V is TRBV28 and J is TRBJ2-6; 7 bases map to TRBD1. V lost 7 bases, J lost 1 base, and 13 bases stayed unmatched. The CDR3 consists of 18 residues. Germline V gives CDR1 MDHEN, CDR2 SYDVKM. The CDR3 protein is CASNPNRGGASGANVLTF. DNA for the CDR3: TGTGCCAGCAACCCGAACAGGGGTGGGGCATCTGGGGCCAACGTCCTGACTTTC.

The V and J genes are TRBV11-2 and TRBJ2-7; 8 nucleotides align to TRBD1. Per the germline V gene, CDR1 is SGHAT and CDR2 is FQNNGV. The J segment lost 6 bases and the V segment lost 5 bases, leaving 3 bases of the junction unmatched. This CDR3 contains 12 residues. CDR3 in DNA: TGTGCCAGCAGCATGACAGGGGTCGAGCAGTACTTC. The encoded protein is CASSMTGVEQYF.

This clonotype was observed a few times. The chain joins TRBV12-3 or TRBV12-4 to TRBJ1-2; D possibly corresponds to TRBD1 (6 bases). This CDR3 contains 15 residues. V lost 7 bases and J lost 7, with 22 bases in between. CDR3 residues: CASTDRAGARGGYTF. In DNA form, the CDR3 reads TGTGCCAGCACCGATCGGGCAGGGGCCCGGGGTGGCTACACCTTC.

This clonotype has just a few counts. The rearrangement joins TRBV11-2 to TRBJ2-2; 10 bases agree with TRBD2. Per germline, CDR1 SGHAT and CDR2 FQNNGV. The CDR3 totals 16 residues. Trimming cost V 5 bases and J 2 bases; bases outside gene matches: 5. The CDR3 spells CASSPSGRANTGELFF. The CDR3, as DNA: TGTGCCAGCAGCCCAAGCGGGAGGGCCAACACCGGGGAGCTGTTTTTT.

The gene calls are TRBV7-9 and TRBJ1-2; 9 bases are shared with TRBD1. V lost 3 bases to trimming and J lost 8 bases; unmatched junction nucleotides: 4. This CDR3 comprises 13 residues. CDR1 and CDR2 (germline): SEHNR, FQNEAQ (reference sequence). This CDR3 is CASSFPGQGGYTF. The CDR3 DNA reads TGTGCCAGCAGCTTCCCGGGACAGGGCGGCTACACCTTC.

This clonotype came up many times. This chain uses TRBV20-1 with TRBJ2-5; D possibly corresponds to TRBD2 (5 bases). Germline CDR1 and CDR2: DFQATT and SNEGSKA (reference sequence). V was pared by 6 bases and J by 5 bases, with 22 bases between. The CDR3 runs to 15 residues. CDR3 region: CSAQILRARVETQYF. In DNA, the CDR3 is TGCAGTGCCCAGATCTTGAGGGCGCGAGTGGAGACCCAGTACTTC.

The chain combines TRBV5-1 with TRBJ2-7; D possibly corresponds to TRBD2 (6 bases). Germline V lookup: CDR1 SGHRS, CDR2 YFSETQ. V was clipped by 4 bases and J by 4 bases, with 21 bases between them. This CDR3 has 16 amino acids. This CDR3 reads CASSRDRTTSGYEQYF. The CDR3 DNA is TGCGCCAGCAGCCGAGATCGGACTACCTCGGGGTACGAGCAGTACTTC.

In DNA, the CDR3 is TGCGCCAGCAGTCGGGGGGAATGGGAGACCCAGTACTTC. Translation gives CASSRGEWETQYF. This chain joins TRBV5-1 and TRBJ2-4; 7 bases are shared with TRBD2. The tail of the sequence fits TRBJ2-5 better, so the J call may be wrong. This CDR3 is 13 amino acids long. The germline gives CDR1 SGHRS, CDR2 YFSETQ.

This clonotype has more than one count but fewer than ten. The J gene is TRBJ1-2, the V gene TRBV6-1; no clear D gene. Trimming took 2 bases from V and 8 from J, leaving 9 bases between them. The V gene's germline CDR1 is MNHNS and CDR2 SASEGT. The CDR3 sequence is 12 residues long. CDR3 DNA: TGTGCCAGCAGTGAAATTGCAAGGGGCTACACCTTC. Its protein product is CASSEIARGYTF.